There are a few counts of the clone carrying this TCR beta chain. Its antigen is currently unknown. This specimen comes from a study of T cells in Graves' hyperthyroidism and ophthalmopathy. The wider study: Peripheral blood was obtained at initial diagnosis, preceding any treatment. Broader study findings: Ophthalmopathy was separated from stable hyperthyroidism by a 13 V-J model.

Patients with ophthalmopathy all had a Clinical Activity Score of at least 3, a NOSPECS grade of at least 4 and duration under 3 months. The PBMCs were taken from more than 8 ml of fresh peripheral blood. Researchers amplified the TCR beta CDR3 regions from RNA transcripts. With the HTBI primer set, the TCR CDR3 went through a first round of RT-PCR. TCRdb called the multiplex PCR reads again in MiXCR, with one record for every CDR3 protein. Among some 370,000 distinct CDR3 sequences listed, over 12% were seen once. Germline V lookup: CDR1 MNHNS, CDR2 SASEGT. The CDR3 runs to 15 residues. V lost 6 bases and J lost 1, with 13 bases in between.

The V and J genes are TRBV6-1 and TRBJ1-5, with a possible D match to TRBD1 (6 bases). The sequenced sample was blood. The sequence was collected from a man in his fifties or sixties with Graves' ophthalmopathy. CDR3 amino acids: CASRSDRRSNQPQHF. CDR3 nucleotides: TGTGCCAGCAGAAGCGACAGGAGAAGCAATCAGCCCCAGCATTTT.